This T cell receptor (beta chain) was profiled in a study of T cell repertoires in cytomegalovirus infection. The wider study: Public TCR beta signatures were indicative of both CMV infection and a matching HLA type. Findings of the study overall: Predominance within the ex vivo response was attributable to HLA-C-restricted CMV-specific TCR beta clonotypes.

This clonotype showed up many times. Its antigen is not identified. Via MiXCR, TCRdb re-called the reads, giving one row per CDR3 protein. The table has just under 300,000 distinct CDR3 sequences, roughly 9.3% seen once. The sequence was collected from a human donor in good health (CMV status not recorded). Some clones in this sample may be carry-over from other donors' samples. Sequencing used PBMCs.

This chain's CDR3 is CASSPPQGGDTQYF. The CDR3 nucleotides are TGTGCCAGCTCACCACCCCAGGGCGGAGATACGCAGTATTTT. V usage is TRBV18 and J usage is TRBJ2-3; possible D gene TRBD1, 5 bases. Germline CDR1 reads KGHSH; CDR2 reads LQKENI. The CDR3 is 14 residues long. V was pared by 0 bases and J by 5 bases, with 9 bases between.